These T cell receptor beta chains were read from a single sample in a study of persistence of HIV-infected CD4 T cells. The antigens of these receptors remain unknown. Method: immunoSEQ multiplex PCR; TCRdb's copy keeps in-frame clones and lacks some. Of tens of thousands of clones in the sample, less than 90% are singletons; the top ten hold 0.4% to 0.5%. Sequencing used CD4+ T cells sorted from PBMCs after 18-hour stimulation, obtained from a patient who received antiretroviral therapy. Receptor source: an adult woman with HIV who was CMV-seropositive. The CDR3 runs from the conserved cysteine through the conserved F or W. Rows give clone size only sometimes, using once, few, many, or a class for an expanded clone.

abundance: .
v_gene: TRBV20-1
j_gene: TRBJ1-6
len: 12
CDR3aa: CSASLTNSPLHF

abundance: .
v_gene: TRBV5-4
j_gene: TRBJ1-2
len: 12
CDR3aa: CASSIPGGALTF

abundance: .
v_gene: TRBV5-1
j_gene: TRBJ2-2
len: 15
CDR3aa: CASSLGTTNTGELFF

abundance: .
v_gene: TRBV3-1/TRBV3-2
j_gene: TRBJ2-7
len: 13
CDR3aa: CASRKGQSYEQYF

abundance: once
v_gene: TRBV12-3/TRBV12-4
j_gene: TRBJ1-2
len: 13
CDR3aa: CASSLGGVAGYTF

abundance: .
v_gene: TRBV14
j_gene: TRBJ1-2
len: 14
CDR3aa: CASSQLGEGSGYTF

abundance: once
v_gene: TRBV10-3
j_gene: TRBJ2-3
len: 15
CDR3aa: CAISVAGQDTDTQYF

abundance: .
v_gene: TRBV3-1/TRBV3-2
j_gene: TRBJ2-1
len: 13
CDR3aa: CASSYGGVSEQFF

abundance: once
v_gene: TRBV4-1
j_gene: TRBJ1-2
len: 15
CDR3aa: CASSPPRSRARGYTF

abundance: .
v_gene: TRBV5-1
j_gene: TRBJ1-2
len: 13
CDR3aa: CASSLTTGGGYTF

abundance: .
v_gene: TRBV6-5
j_gene: TRBJ1-5
len: 13
CDR3aa: CACAREPYQPQHF

abundance: .
v_gene: TRBV9
j_gene: TRBJ1-3
len: 13
CDR3aa: CASSAQGGNTIYF

abundance: .
v_gene: TRBV15
j_gene: TRBJ1-4
len: 14
CDR3aa: CATRLTGSGEKLFF

abundance: .
v_gene: TRBV2
j_gene: TRBJ2-5
len: 11
CDR3aa: CASKVGETQYF

abundance: .
v_gene: TRBV9
j_gene: TRBJ1-4
len: 14
CDR3aa: CASSVDSLNEKLFF

abundance: .
v_gene: TRBV19
j_gene: TRBJ2-1
len: 12
CDR3aa: CASSPRVHEQFF

abundance: .
v_gene: TRBV5-1
j_gene: TRBJ1-6
len: 14
CDR3aa: CASSPDGSNSPLHF

abundance: .
v_gene: TRBV5-4
j_gene: TRBJ1-2
len: 13
CDR3aa: CASSVTGISGYTF

abundance: .
v_gene: TRBV5-4
j_gene: TRBJ1-3
len: 15
CDR3aa: CASSQDSHPGNTIYF

abundance: .
v_gene: TRBV27
j_gene: TRBJ2-1
len: 14
CDR3aa: CASTRTGGTGEQFF

abundance: once
v_gene: TRBV7-6
j_gene: TRBJ1-3
len: 15
CDR3aa: CASSRTGVSGNTIYF

abundance: once
v_gene: TRBV6-1
j_gene: TRBJ1-2
len: 14
CDR3aa: CASSDPNRVGGYTF

abundance: .
v_gene: TRBV3-1/TRBV3-2
j_gene: TRBJ2-1
len: 14
CDR3aa: CASMKALHYNEQFF

abundance: .
v_gene: TRBV5-1
j_gene: TRBJ2-3
len: 13
CDR3aa: CASSLELTDTQYF

abundance: once
v_gene: TRBV15
j_gene: TRBJ1-2
len: 12
CDR3aa: CATSDKRDGYTF

abundance: .
v_gene: TRBV7-6
j_gene: TRBJ1-1
len: 13
CDR3aa: CASSLETGTEAFF

abundance: .
v_gene: TRBV5-1
j_gene: TRBJ1-2
len: 15
CDR3aa: CASSPGGRENYGYTF

abundance: .
v_gene: TRBV28
j_gene: TRBJ1-2
len: 12
CDR3aa: CATWDGRGGYTF

abundance: .
v_gene: TRBV2
j_gene: TRBJ2-2
len: 14
CDR3aa: CASSQLMNTGELFF

abundance: .
v_gene: TRBV20-1
j_gene: TRBJ1-2
len: 11
CDR3aa: CSVGPTYGYTF

abundance: .
v_gene: TRBV19
j_gene: TRBJ2-1
len: 14
CDR3aa: CASRTGEVDNEQFF

abundance: .
v_gene: TRBV6-1
j_gene: TRBJ1-2
len: 14
CDR3aa: CASSEDPKTHGYTF

abundance: .
v_gene: TRBV9
j_gene: TRBJ1-1
len: 13
CDR3aa: CASSVTGNTEAFF

abundance: once
v_gene: TRBV7-8
j_gene: TRBJ2-5
len: 15
CDR3aa: CASSLGLLSKETQYF

abundance: .
v_gene: TRBV9
j_gene: TRBJ2-3
len: 15
CDR3aa: CASSSGTPGTDTQYF

abundance: once
v_gene: TRBV10-3
j_gene: TRBJ1-2
len: 15
CDR3aa: CAITGAGGAPGGYTF

abundance: .
v_gene: TRBV5-1
j_gene: TRBJ1-2
len: 15
CDR3aa: CASSFSDIAIYGYTF

abundance: .
v_gene: TRBV29-1
j_gene: TRBJ1-1
len: 14
CDR3aa: CSASLGAQNTEAFF

abundance: once
v_gene: TRBV15
j_gene: TRBJ2-1
len: 15
CDR3aa: CATSRGLDAYNEQFF

abundance: medium-sized
v_gene: TRBV2
j_gene: TRBJ1-1
len: 15
CDR3aa: CASSPLGTRNTEAFF

abundance: .
v_gene: TRBV2
j_gene: TRBJ2-7
len: 15
CDR3aa: CASSDASGGAYEQYF

abundance: .
v_gene: TRBV30
j_gene: TRBJ1-1
len: 16
CDR3aa: CAWSPLGTFMNTEAFF

abundance: .
v_gene: TRBV6-2/TRBV6-3
j_gene: TRBJ2-1
len: 14
CDR3aa: CASSRKGQYNEQFF

abundance: .
v_gene: TRBV30
j_gene: TRBJ2-6
len: 12
CDR3aa: CASYSGANVLTF

abundance: .
v_gene: TRBV15
j_gene: TRBJ2-2
len: 15
CDR3aa: CATSRVPGVGGELFF

abundance: .
v_gene: TRBV19
j_gene: TRBJ1-5
len: 17
CDR3aa: CASSSSRRTYSNQPQHF